This is a list of T cell receptor beta chains from one sample in a study of vaccination and CD4 T cells after COVID-19. These receptors' targets are unknown. TCRdb passed the PCR reads through MiXCR, listing each CDR3 protein once. The sample gives 15,000 or so distinct CDR3 sequences, about two fifths of which show up once; around 5.6% is in the top ten. The starting material was CD4+ T cells from blood, cultured in vitro, obtained before SARS-CoV-2 vaccination. Receptors were obtained from a human donor who had recovered from COVID-19. Both conserved end residues are trimmed from each CDR3. The D gene is left open where the match is weak.

v_gene | d_gene | CDR3aa
TRBV6-1 | - | ASRRDGYNEQF
TRBV20-1 | - | SARDDYYEQY
TRBV20-1 | TRBD1 | SARGTGFGRDNSPLH
TRBV19 | - | ASSRGDPGELF
TRBV7-9 | TRBD1 | ASSGGTGVNSPLH
TRBV11-3 | TRBD1 | ASSPRTGTTETF
TRBV5-1 | - | ASSSSVGNYEQY
TRBV20-1 | - | SARMSTNEQF
TRBV7-2 | TRBD1 | ASSLNPQGAGGTQY
TRBV7-3 | - | ASSLKAGDIYGYT
TRBV29-1 | - | SVGTREYGYT
TRBV6-2/TRBV6-3 | TRBD1 | ASSKRQGKGGSNQPQH
TRBV20-1 | TRBD2 | SARVPTSGGDEQF
TRBV6-5 | - | ASSYFPAYGYT
TRBV19 | - | ASSQHTEAF